A single sample is the source of the 27 T cell receptor beta chains below, sequenced in a study of tumor-infiltrating lymphocytes in primary liver carcinoma. Germline DNA was also extracted, and blood RNA derived from unsorted whole blood. With around 500 ng total RNA as template and a constant-region primer, TCR beta cDNA was made. Researchers made the TCR beta libraries by running three nested multiplex PCR rounds with slightly modified ARM-PCR. Two initial PCR rounds of approximately 10 cycles each paired TRBV1-TRBV30 forward primers with a C-beta reverse primer. MiXCR was run by TCRdb on the multiplex PCR reads, yielding one entry per CDR3 protein. The sample includes fewer than 350,000 distinct CDR3 sequences, approximately 60% of them seen just once. The specimen sequenced was peripheral blood. These receptors were obtained from a middle-aged man with primary liver carcinoma and hepatitis B virus infection.

Of note for this clonotype: A much more abundant neighbour one base away suggests this may be a read error. As the CDR3 is not closed by the conserved phenylalanine or tryptophan, this likely results from a read error. The chain links TRBV29-1 to TRBJ2-7; D is undetermined. Per the germline V gene, CDR1 is SQVTM and CDR2 is ANQGSEA. This CDR3 is built from 12 residues. The V end lost 5 bases, the J end lost 4 bases, and 12 bases lay between the germline ends. CDR3 nucleotide sequence: TGCAGCGTTCTGTCACCCCTGTACGAGCAGTACTCC. Its protein product is CSVLSPLYEQYS.

Points on this clonotype: A read error may account for a junction end that differs from germline. V and J are TRBV11-3 and TRBJ2-7; 7 bases match TRBD1. The CDR3 has 13 amino acids. From germline, CDR1 is SGHNT and CDR2 YENEEA. CDR3 in amino acids: CANSVGQFYEQYF. CDR3 sequence (DNA): TGTGCCAACAGCGTGGGACAGTTCTACGAGCAGTACTTC. The full variable domain, completed using reference TRBV11-3 and TRBJ2-7, is EAGVVQSPRYKIIEKKQPVAFWCNPISGHNTLYWYLQNLGQGPELLIRYENEEAVDDSQLPKDRFSAERLKGVDSTLKIQPAELGDSAVYLCANSVGQFYEQYFGPGTRLTVT.

On this clonotype: One end of the junction fails to match germline, which may point to a read error. The chain joins TRBV6-1 to TRBJ1-2; D is perhaps TRBD1 (5 bases). Germline V gene lookup returns CDR1 MNHNS and CDR2 SASEGT. The CDR3 is made up of 14 amino acids. The CDR3 bases are TGTGCCAGCACCACAACGGCTGGGGACTATAGCTACACCTTC. Its protein is CASTTTAGDYSYTF.

This clonotype was found many times. The chain carries TRBV5-5 and TRBJ2-7; no definite D call. CDR3 length: 11 residues. V shed 0 bases and J shed 7 bases, with 5 bases lying between them. Per germline, CDR1 SGHKS and CDR2 YYEKEE (reference sequence). The CDR3: CASSLDWEQYF. CDR3 coding DNA: TGTGCCAGCAGCTTGGACTGGGAGCAGTACTTC. The full variable domain, rest sourced from reference TRBV5-5 and TRBJ2-7, is DAGVTQSPTHLIKTRGQQVTLRCSPISGHKSVSWYQQVLGQGPQFIFQYYEKEERGRGNFPDRFSARQFPNYSSELNVNALLLGDSALYLCASSLDWEQYFGPGTRLTVT.

The chain recombines TRBV5-6 with TRBJ2-3, with 11 nucleotides matching TRBD2. Germline CDR1 SGHDT, CDR2 YYEEEE. The CDR3 sequence is 16 residues long. V dropped 1 base and J dropped 8; count of bases not matched to a gene: 9. The CDR3 sequence is CASSLTSGRNAGTQYF. The DNA for the CDR3 is TGTGCCAGCAGCTTGACTAGCGGGAGAAACGCAGGTACGCAGTATTTT.

A remark on this clonotype: This may come from a read error, since a much larger clone is one base off. The chain recombines TRBV4-2 with TRBJ2-2, with 9 bases matching TRBD2. Germline lookup yields CDR1 LGHNA and CDR2 YNFKEQ. V lost 0 bases and J lost 5; bases outside the gene matches: 4. The CDR3 sequence is 16 residues long. CDR3 DNA sequence: TGTGCCAGCAGCCAAGAAGGCGGGGGGGCAACCGGGGAGCTGTTTTTT. It specifies CASSQEGGGATGELFF.

On this clonotype itself: This may be a read error, as it is one base from a much larger clone. The chain carries TRBV12-3 or TRBV12-4 and TRBJ2-2; D unresolved. The CDR3 is 14 residues long. V lost 2 bases, J lost 6 bases, and 10 bases lay in between. The CDR3 DNA follows: TGTGCCAGCAGTTTAATGCGCGGAGCCGGGGAGCTGTTTTTT. Its translation: CASSLMRGAGELFF.

The chain combines TRBV28 with TRBJ2-3; TRBD1 might be the D (5 bases). CDR3 length: 16 residues. CDR1 and CDR2 from the germline V gene are MDHEN and SYDVKM. V dropped 4 bases and J dropped 4 bases, with 18 bases sitting between them. For the CDR3, the DNA is TGTGCCAGCAGTTCCACTCGAAGGGGTCCCGCAGATACGCAGTATTTT. This codes for CASSSTRRGPADTQYF.

This clonotype has a count of ten or more. V usage is TRBV12-3 or TRBV12-4 and J usage is TRBJ2-1; the D gene is possibly TRBD2 (5 bases). The length of the CDR3 is 13 residues. V lost 7 bases and J 0 bases, leaving 7 bases between the germline ends. The DNA of the CDR3 is TGTGCCAGCAAGGCGGGCTCCTACAATGAGCAGTTCTTC. Translated: CASKAGSYNEQFF.

With regard to this clonotype: Germline and junction disagree at one end, which may indicate a read error. The J gene is TRBJ1-5, the V gene TRBV5-5; TRBD1 agrees at 7 bases. Germline CDR1 SGHKS, CDR2 YYEKEE (reference sequence). This CDR3 comprises 16 residues. As DNA, the CDR3 is TGTGCCTGCAGCCATTGGGAAGGGGGCGGAGGACAGCCCCAGCATTTT. Residues: CACSHWEGGGGQPQHF.

This clonotype was observed many times. This chain links TRBV6-2 or TRBV6-3 with TRBJ2-1; 8 bases match TRBD2. This CDR3 region has 15 residues. CDR1 and CDR2 (germline): MNHEY, SVGEGT. The junction had 4 bases not matched to a gene; V was cut back by 2 bases and J by 4 bases. The CDR3 protein is CASSYALAAYNEQFF. CDR3 nucleotides: TGTGCCAGCAGTTACGCACTAGCGGCTTACAATGAGCAGTTCTTC.

This clonotype was detected a few times. CDR3 in DNA: TGCGCCAGCAGCCAAGATGCGGACAGCCTACCCGAGACCCAGTACTTC. Its protein product is CASSQDADSLPETQYF. The chain recombines TRBV4-3 with TRBJ2-5; possibly TRBD1 for D (6 bases). The V gene lost 0 bases and the J gene lost 5 bases, with 16 bases spanning the gap. Germline CDR1 is LGHNA and CDR2 is YSLEER. The CDR3 contains 16 residues.

Remarks on this clonotype: One end of the junction varies from germline; a read error may be responsible. The J gene is TRBJ2-6, the V gene TRBV4-1; D remains ambiguous. There are 16 residues in the CDR3. Germline values: CDR1 MGHRA, CDR2 YSYEKL. The CDR3 here is CVSSQLSLSGANVLTF. CDR3 sequence (DNA): TGCGTCAGCAGCCAATTATCGCTCTCTGGGGCCAACGTCCTGACTTTC.

A word on this clonotype: The junction does not match germline at one end; this may be a read error. The genes are TRBV11-2 and TRBJ2-7; D is ambiguous. The germline V gene encodes CDR1 SGHAT and CDR2 FQNNGV. The CDR3 runs to 13 residues. CDR3 loop: CASSFGQLYEQCF. CDR3 DNA: TGTGCCAGCAGCTTTGGTCAGCTCTACGAGCAGTGCTTC. Supplemented by reference TRBV11-2 and TRBJ2-7, the full variable domain reads EAGVAQSPRYKIIEKRQSVAFWCNPISGHATLYWYQQILGQGPKLLIQFQNNGVVDDSQLPKDRFSAERLKGVDSTLKIQPAKLEDSAVYLCASSFGQLYEQCFGPGTRLTVT.

With regard to this clonotype: This sequence may be a read error, since a much larger clone differs from it by one base. V is TRBV10-2 and J is TRBJ2-1; possible D gene TRBD1, 5 bases. CDR1 is WSHSY and CDR2 is SAAADI in the germline V gene. V was cut by 1 base and J by 7 bases, with 11 bases left in between. This CDR3 is built from 14 residues. CDR3 region: CASSEWGSCNEQFF. The CDR3 coding sequence is TGCGCCAGCAGTGAGTGGGGCTCGTGTAATGAGCAGTTCTTC.

A remark on this clonotype: This may come from a read error, since a much larger clone is one base off. The rearrangement joins TRBV7-8 to TRBJ2-1; tentatively, D is TRBD2 (7 bases). Germline V lookup: CDR1 SGHVS, CDR2 FQNEAQ. CDR3 length: 15 amino acids. CDR3 in amino acids: CAGSQGRERYNEQFF. Here the CDR3 DNA reads TGTGCCGGCAGCCAGGGGCGGGAGAGGTACAATGAGCAGTTCTTC. Together with reference TRBV7-8 and TRBJ2-1, the CDR3 gives the full variable domain: GAGVSQSPRYKVAKRGQDVALRCDPISGHVSLFWYQQALGQGPEFLTYFQNEAQLDKSGLPSDRFFAERPEGSVSTLKIQRTQQEDSAVYLCAGSQGRERYNEQFFGPGTRLTVL.

About this clonotype itself: A much bigger clone sits one base away, suggesting this may be a read error. Written as DNA, the CDR3 is TGTGCCAGCAGCCAAGACCCTGCTGGGTCTGTTGGCAATCAGCCCCAGCATTTT. The encoded protein is CASSQDPAGSVGNQPQHF. The chain carries TRBV4-2 and TRBJ1-5; D gene ambiguous. CDR1 and CDR2 (germline): LGHNA, YNFKEQ. Trimming shortened V by 0 bases and J by 2 bases, and 17 bases separated the two germline ends. This CDR3 has 18 residues.

J is TRBJ1-1 and V is TRBV6-2 or TRBV6-3; TRBD1 aligns across 8 bases. The CDR3 runs 13 residues. The germline CDR1 and CDR2 sequences are MNHEY and SVGEGT. V lost 7 bases and J lost 12; bases outside the gene matches: 13. DNA of the CDR3: TGTGCCAGCAACAGCCCGGACAGGGTCCGAACTTTCTTT. This translates into CASNSPDRVRTFF.

The genes are TRBV11-2 and TRBJ2-3; 13 bases are a match to TRBD2. V was pared by 5 bases and J by 9 bases, with 14 bases of the junction left unmatched. This CDR3 comprises 17 residues. Germline V gene sequence: CDR1 SGHAT, CDR2 FQNNGV. CDR3 sequence: CASSQGLAGAEQWTQYF. CDR3 sequence (DNA): TGTGCCAGCAGCCAAGGACTAGCGGGAGCCGAGCAGTGGACGCAGTATTTT. Full variable domain (rest looked up from reference TRBV11-2 and TRBJ2-3): EAGVAQSPRYKIIEKRQSVAFWCNPISGHATLYWYQQILGQGPKLLIQFQNNGVVDDSQLPKDRFSAERLKGVDSTLKIQPAKLEDSAVYLCASSQGLAGAEQWTQYFGPGTRLTVL.

On this clonotype itself: A much larger clone is a single base away; this may be a read error. The rearrangement links TRBV4-1 to TRBJ2-7; D not resolved. The CDR3 is 15 residues long. Germline lookup yields CDR1 MGHRA and CDR2 YSYEKL. This CDR3 reads CTSSHNIADPHEQYF. CDR3 sequence (DNA): TGCACCAGCAGCCATAACATAGCAGACCCTCACGAGCAGTACTTC.

On this clonotype: A much larger clone sits a single nucleotide away, making a read error possible. The chain uses TRBV5-5 and TRBJ2-7; TRBD1 matches 7 bases. Looked up from germline, CDR1 is SGHKS and CDR2 is YYEKEE (reference sequence). With V trimmed by 5 bases and J by 5 bases, 7 bases remained unmatched. The CDR3 sequence is 13 residues long. This CDR3 reads CASRLPQGNEQYF. CDR3 in DNA: TGTGCCAGCAGATTACCACAGGGGAACGAGCAGTACTTC. The entire variable domain, with the rest obtained from reference TRBV5-5 and TRBJ2-7, is as follows: DAGVTQSPTHLIKTRGQQVTLRCSPISGHKSVSWYQQVLGQGPQFIFQYYEKEERGRGNFPDRFSARQFPNYSSELNVNALLLGDSALYLCASRLPQGNEQYFGPGTRLTVT.

This CDR3 reads CASSQDRDRPYEQYF. In nucleotides, the CDR3 is TGTGCCAGCAGCCAAGACCGGGACAGGCCCTACGAGCAGTACTTC. The rearrangement uses TRBV14 and TRBJ2-7, with 8 positions matching TRBD1. Germline V gene lookup returns CDR1 SGHDN and CDR2 FVKESK. This CDR3 is built from 15 residues. J gave up 2 bases and V 0 bases, and 3 bases lay outside the gene matches.

This rearrangement joins TRBV7-9 to TRBJ1-2; D is ambiguous. Germline values: CDR1 SEHNR, CDR2 FQNEAQ (reference sequence). CDR3 length: 16 residues. Trimming removed 4 bases at V and 6 bases at J, with 21 bases between. In nucleotides, the CDR3 is TGTGCCAGCAGCTCTAGCGGTCCGGGGTCGACGAATGGCTACACCTTC. Its translation: CASSSSGPGSTNGYTF.

As regards this clonotype: A much larger clone lies one base from this, so it may be a read error. The chain links TRBV4-3 to TRBJ2-2; no firm D call. Germline V CDR1 and CDR2: LGHNA, YSLEER. The CDR3 runs 15 residues. The chain's CDR3 is CASSQGAINTEELFF. The CDR3 nucleotides read TGCGCCAGCAGCCAAGGAGCAATAAACACCGAGGAGCTGTTTTTT.

The V and J genes are TRBV29-1 and TRBJ2-1, with TRBD2 matching over 7 bases. Germline assignment: CDR1 SQVTM and CDR2 ANQGSEA. V trimming: 4 bases; J trimming: 7 bases; junction bases outside the gene matches: 13. The CDR3 consists of 15 residues. Here the CDR3 reads CSVVSPGGGGNEQFF. The CDR3 nucleotides read TGCAGCGTTGTCTCCCCGGGAGGAGGAGGGAATGAGCAGTTCTTC.

A note on this clonotype: An end of the junction differs from the germline gene, which may be a read error. V gene TRBV5-4 combines with J gene TRBJ2-2; 7 nucleotides match TRBD1. In germline, CDR1 is SGHNT, CDR2 YYREEE (reference sequence). CDR3 length: 15 amino acids. The CDR3 is CASSRDSANTGELFF. In DNA, the CDR3 is TGTGCCAGCAGTAGGGACAGCGCGAACACAGGGGAGCTGTTTTTT.

A note on this clonotype: The CDR3 does not end in the conserved phenylalanine or tryptophan, so this is likely a read error. DNA of the CDR3: TGTGCCACCGTGGACGCCGGATCGAACACCGGGGAGCTGTTTTTA. This codes for CATVDAGSNTGELFL. The chain recombines TRBV6-5 with TRBJ2-2; the D is unclear. The CDR3 extends over 15 amino acids. V dropped 10 bases and J dropped 0 bases, with 15 bases sitting between them. Looked up from germline, CDR1 is MNHEY and CDR2 is SVGAGI.